Included here is one T cell receptor beta chain sequence, with context. The source of the sample is a study of cytomegalovirus exposure and HLA in healthy donors. The CDR3 is 15 amino acids. V lost 4 bases to trimming and J lost 6 bases; unmatched junction nucleotides: 7. Germline V gives CDR1 SGHNT, CDR2 YYREEE (reference sequence). PCR involved 60 Vbeta and 13 Jbeta primers. Only in-frame clones appear in the TCRdb table, and some are missing; sequencing was by immunoSEQ multiplex PCR. There are 150,000 to 200,000 clones in the sample; roughly 73% occur only once, and 1.5% to 2% lies in the top ten.

The chain uses TRBV5-4 and TRBJ2-1; 10 nucleotides align to TRBD2. This TCR derives from a woman aged 25 to 39 in good health and CMV-seronegative. Sequencing used PBMCs. The CDR3 loop reads CASSPSGRGGNEQFF. CDR3 sequence (DNA): TGTGCCAGCAGCCCCAGCGGGAGGGGGGGCAATGAGCAGTTCTTC.